This T cell receptor (beta chain) was found in a study of radiotherapy plus CTLA-4 blockade in lung cancer. In the study overall: Around 20% of enrolled patients responded objectively, and around 30% had disease control.

Study findings and constraints: Early blood T cell clone changes and increased post-radiation serum interferon-beta were reportedly the strongest response predictors. Some TCR clones had been derived from tumors. These clones expanded in peripheral blood after radiotherapy plus ipilimumab.

Regarding this clone: Its antigen is still unknown.

TCRdb's table, derived via immunoSEQ multiplex PCR, lists solely in-frame clones and lacks some. The sample has under 110,000 clones, around 85% seen once. This sample comprised peripheral blood, obtained from a patient treated with radiotherapy plus ipilimumab. The sequence came from a human donor with non-small cell lung cancer that progressed on radiotherapy plus ipilimumab. Some clones in this sample may be carry-over from other donors' samples.

The CDR3 spells CASCESSYNSPLHF. DNA of the CDR3: TGTGCCAGCTGCGAAAGCTCCTATAATTCACCCCTCCACTTT. The rearrangement links TRBV2 to TRBJ1-6; D gene unclear. Per the germline V gene, CDR1 is SNHLY and CDR2 is FYNNEI. V gave up 8 bases and J gave up 0 bases, with 8 bases separating them. This CDR3 is 14 amino acids long.